This TCR beta chain is drawn from a study of T cells in Graves' hyperthyroidism and ophthalmopathy. Germline CDR1 is SQVTM and CDR2 is ANQGSEA. The CDR3 contains 14 residues. Unmatched junction bases numbered 9, after V lost 4 bases and J lost 4 bases. Amplified TCR beta CDR3 regions came from RNA transcripts. First-round RT-PCR with HTBI primers amplified the TCR CDR3 region. MiXCR was run by TCRdb on the multiplex PCR reads, yielding one entry per CDR3 protein. The data show 600,000 to 750,000 distinct CDR3 sequences, 17% seen once. A patient was excluded if there was uncontrolled infection, other autoimmune disease, pregnancy or lactation. On the basis of clinical symptoms, serum thyroxine and TRAb, thyroid ultrasound and orbital computed tomography, diagnoses were made. Study-wide findings and caveats: Blood held most thyroid clonotypes expanded above 0.001 frequency. Ophthalmopathy onset followed model prediction by a median approximately 6.2 months.

Many counts were recorded for this clonotype. Its specificity is unknown. Material: blood. The sequence came from a man between 50 and 59 years old with Graves' hyperthyroidism. The chain is built from TRBV29-1 and TRBJ1-1, with 7 bases that match TRBD1. In DNA form, the CDR3 reads TGCAGCGTTGTGGGGCAGGGGGTGTTCACTGAAGCTTTCTTT. Translated: CSVVGQGVFTEAFF.